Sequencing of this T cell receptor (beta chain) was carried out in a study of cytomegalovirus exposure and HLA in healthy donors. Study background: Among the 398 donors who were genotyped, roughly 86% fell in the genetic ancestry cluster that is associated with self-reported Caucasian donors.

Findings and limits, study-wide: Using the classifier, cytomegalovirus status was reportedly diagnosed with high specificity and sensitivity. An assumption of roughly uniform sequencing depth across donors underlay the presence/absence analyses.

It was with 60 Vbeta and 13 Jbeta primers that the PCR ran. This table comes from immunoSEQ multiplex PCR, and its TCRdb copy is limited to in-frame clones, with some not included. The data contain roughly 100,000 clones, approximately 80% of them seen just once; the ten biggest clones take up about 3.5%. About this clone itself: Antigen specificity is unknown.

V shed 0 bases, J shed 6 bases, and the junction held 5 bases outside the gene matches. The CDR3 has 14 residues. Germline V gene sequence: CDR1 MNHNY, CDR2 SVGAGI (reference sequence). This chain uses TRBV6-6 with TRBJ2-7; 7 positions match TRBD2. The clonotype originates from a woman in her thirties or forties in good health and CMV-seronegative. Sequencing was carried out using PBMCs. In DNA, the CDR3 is TGTGCCAGCAGTTACTCGCGGCGGGAGAGCGAGCAGTACTTC. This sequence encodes CASSYSRRESEQYF.